Listed below are T cell receptor beta chains from one sample, sequenced in a study of control samples from healthy donors and cancer patients. Clones were read by immunoSEQ multiplex PCR, and TCRdb kept only the in-frame ones, dropping some. The sample lists 70,000 to 75,000 clones, about 94% occurring once. The sample comprised blood. These receptors came from a woman aged 25 to 39 in good health. CDR3s include the opening cysteine and the closing phenylalanine or tryptophan. The order of the fields is clone size, V gene, J gene, D gene, CDR3 protein, CDR3 DNA. The D gene is left open where the match is weak. Clone size is stated in some rows and not others, as once, few, many or a class when expanded.

-	TRBV10-3	TRBJ1-1	-	CAISEGQADTEAFF	TGTGCCATCAGTGAAGGGCAGGCGGACACTGAAGCTTTCTTT
-	TRBV10-2	TRBJ1-2	-	CASSESTDYPPPNYGYTF	TGCGCCAGCAGTGAGTCGACTGATTATCCCCCGCCTAACTATGGCTACACCTTC
-	TRBV5-4	TRBJ2-3	TRBD2	CASSPQNSGGRDTQYF	TGTGCCAGCAGCCCCCAGAATAGCGGGGGCCGAGATACGCAGTATTTT
-	TRBV19	TRBJ2-1	-	CASNRGSYNEQFF	TGTGCCAGTAACCGGGGTTCGTACAATGAGCAGTTCTTC
-	TRBV10-2	TRBJ1-2	-	CASRGDGRGYTF	TGCGCCAGCAGGGGGGACGGCAGAGGCTACACCTTC
once	TRBV5-1	TRBJ1-1	-	CASSLVGYGTEAFF	TGCGCCAGCAGCTTGGTGGGTTACGGCACTGAAGCTTTCTTT
-	TRBV3-1/TRBV3-2	TRBJ2-3	TRBD2	CASSQLTSAGADTQYF	TGTGCCAGCAGCCAACTGACTAGCGCAGGGGCAGATACGCAGTATTTT
-	TRBV6-6	TRBJ2-3	-	CASSYRTQRDTQYF	TGTGCCAGCAGTTACAGGACTCAACGCGATACGCAGTATTTT
-	TRBV19	TRBJ1-1	-	CASIQGDTEAFF	TGTGCCAGTATTCAAGGGGACACTGAAGCTTTCTTT
-	TRBV19	TRBJ1-5	-	CASSLSRGGKPQHF	TGTGCCAGTAGTTTGTCGAGGGGTGGGAAGCCCCAGCATTTT
-	TRBV9	TRBJ1-1	-	CASSVEQNTEAFF	TGTGCCAGCAGCGTAGAACAGAACACTGAAGCTTTCTTT
-	TRBV27	TRBJ1-1	-	CASKWSRMNTEAFF	TGTGCCAGCAAATGGTCGAGGATGAACACTGAAGCTTTCTTT
-	TRBV6-5	TRBJ1-5	-	CAVEGKISNQPQHF	TGTGCCGTCGAGGGGAAGATTTCGAACCAGCCCCAGCATTTT
-	TRBV5-6	TRBJ1-3	-	CASSLVQGNRGTIYF	TGTGCCAGCAGCTTGGTACAAGGGAATAGGGGCACCATATATTTT
-	TRBV28	TRBJ2-5	-	CASMELFAETQYF	TGTGCCAGCATGGAGCTATTCGCGGAGACCCAGTACTTC
-	TRBV29-1	TRBJ2-2	TRBD1	CSVQGARTGELFF	TGCAGCGTACAGGGGGCGCGGACCGGGGAGCTGTTTTTT
-	TRBV7-9	TRBJ2-7	-	CASSLEREVNEQYF	TGTGCCAGCAGCTTAGAGAGGGAGGTGAACGAGCAGTACTTC